The rows below give T cell receptor beta chains drawn from one sample of a study of technical replicates of blood from a few donors. Produced via immunoSEQ multiplex PCR; TCRdb's table is partial and in-frame only. The sample records tens of thousands of clones, roughly 90% being singletons. Sample: PBMCs. These receptors all come from a human donor in good health. Some clones in this sample may be carry-over from other donors' samples. The CDR3 runs from the conserved cysteine through the conserved F or W. D genes are given only for firm matches. Size is omitted from some rows. Given values are once, few, many or a class for expanded clones.

size | D | J | V | CDR3 | DNA
. | . | TRBJ2-1 | TRBV5-1 | CASSLGENNEQFF | TGCGCCAGCAGCTTGGGAGAAAACAATGAGCAGTTCTTC
once | . | TRBJ1-1 | TRBV4-1 | CASKEILMNTEAFF | TGCGCCAGCAAGGAGATACTTATGAACACTGAAGCTTTCTTT
. | TRBD1 | TRBJ2-5 | TRBV7-8 | CASSPNRTGTGKKTQYF | TGTGCCAGCAGCCCCAACCGGACAGGGACGGGTAAGAAGACCCAGTACTTC
. | TRBD1 | TRBJ2-5 | TRBV10-2 | CASSAWTGGGETQYF | TGCGCCAGCAGTGCTTGGACAGGGGGTGGAGAGACCCAGTACTTC
once | TRBD1 | TRBJ2-2 | TRBV4-2 | CASSQEGTGGSDTGELFF | TGTGCCAGCAGCCAAGAAGGGACAGGGGGTTCCGACACCGGGGAGCTGTTTTTT
. | TRBD1 | TRBJ2-5 | TRBV5-4 | CASSFPGGVETQYF | TGTGCCAGCAGCTTTCCAGGGGGCGTGGAGACCCAGTACTTC
few | TRBD1 | TRBJ1-2 | TRBV11-2 | CASSATGDGYTF | TGTGCCAGCAGCGCGACAGGGGATGGCTACACCTTC
once | TRBD1 | TRBJ2-7 | TRBV4-3 | CASSQGYRGQYEQYF | TGCGCCAGCAGCCAAGGTTACAGGGGGCAATACGAGCAGTACTTC
. | TRBD1 | TRBJ1-3 | TRBV9 | CASSVSLKTGTGTGNTIYF | TGTGCCAGCAGCGTAAGTTTGAAGACCGGGACAGGGACTGGAAACACCATATATTTT
. | . | TRBJ1-1 | TRBV7-2 | CASSQKGQSNTEAFF | TGTGCCAGCAGCCAGAAGGGACAATCAAACACTGAAGCTTTCTTT
. | TRBD2 | TRBJ2-3 | TRBV7-2 | CASSLLAGGSTDTQYF | TGTGCCAGCAGCTTGCTAGCGGGGGGGAGCACAGATACGCAGTATTTT
. | . | TRBJ2-7 | TRBV19 | CASSPWGAVPYEQYF | TGTGCCAGTAGTCCCTGGGGCGCGGTCCCCTACGAGCAGTACTTC
. | TRBD1 | TRBJ2-7 | TRBV27 | CASSSPGQVPGQYF | TGTGCCAGCAGTTCCCCGGGACAGGTCCCCGGGCAGTACTTC
. | . | TRBJ1-2 | TRBV27 | CASSLGVSGAYGYTF | TGTGCCAGCAGCCTAGGGGTTTCTGGTGCCTATGGCTACACCTTC
once | TRBD1 | TRBJ2-4 | TRBV5-4 | CASSWDRKNIQYF | TGTGCCAGCAGCTGGGACAGAAAAAACATTCAGTACTTC
. | TRBD2 | TRBJ2-3 | TRBV6-1 | CASSELAGGPDTQYF | TGTGCCAGCAGTGAACTAGCGGGGGGGCCAGATACGCAGTATTTT
. | TRBD2 | TRBJ2-7 | TRBV7-3 | CASSFRPSGRTYEQYF | TGTGCCAGCAGTTTTCGGCCTAGCGGGAGGACCTACGAGCAGTACTTC
. | . | TRBJ1-5 | TRBV28 | CASSPSGRDSNQPQHF | TGTGCCAGCAGTCCCAGTGGTCGGGATAGCAATCAGCCCCAGCATTTT
. | . | TRBJ2-6 | TRBV2 | CASSPGAFGANVLTF | TGTGCCAGCAGTCCAGGGGCCTTTGGGGCCAACGTCCTGACTTTC
. | TRBD2 | TRBJ2-7 | TRBV4-2 | CASSHNPGLAVHNSYEQYF | TGTGCCAGCAGCCACAACCCGGGACTAGCGGTTCATAACTCCTACGAGCAGTACTTC
. | TRBD1 | TRBJ1-2 | TRBV4-3 | CASSQDDRAYGYTF | TGCGCCAGCAGCCAGGATGACAGGGCGTATGGCTACACCTTC
once | . | TRBJ2-5 | TRBV5-4 | CASSFSAGQETQYF | TGTGCCAGCAGCTTCTCTGCCGGGCAAGAGACCCAGTACTTC
. | . | TRBJ1-1 | TRBV2 | CASRRLNTEAFF | TGTGCCAGCAGGAGGTTGAACACTGAAGCTTTCTTT
once | . | TRBJ2-4 | TRBV15 | CATSRDPGGGPGLGIQYF | TGTGCCACCAGCAGAGATCCAGGCGGGGGCCCCGGGTTGGGCATTCAGTACTTC
. | TRBD2 | TRBJ2-7 | TRBV12-5 | CASARGGSSYEQYF | TGTGCTAGTGCCCGGGGGGGGAGCTCCTACGAGCAGTACTTC
few | . | TRBJ2-7 | TRBV9 | CASSVGTYPYEQYF | TGTGCCAGCAGCGTAGGCACTTACCCCTACGAGCAGTACTTC